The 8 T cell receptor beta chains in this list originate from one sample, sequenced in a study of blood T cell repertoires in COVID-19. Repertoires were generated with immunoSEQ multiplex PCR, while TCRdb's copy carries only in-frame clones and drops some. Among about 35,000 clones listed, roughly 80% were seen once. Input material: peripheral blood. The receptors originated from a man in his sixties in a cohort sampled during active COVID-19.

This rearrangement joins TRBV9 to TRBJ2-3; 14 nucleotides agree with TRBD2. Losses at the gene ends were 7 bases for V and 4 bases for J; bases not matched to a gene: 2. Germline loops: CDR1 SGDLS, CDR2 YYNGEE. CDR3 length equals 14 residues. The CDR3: CASGTSGRSDTQYF. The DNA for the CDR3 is TGTGCCAGCGGGACTAGCGGGAGATCAGATACGCAGTATTTT. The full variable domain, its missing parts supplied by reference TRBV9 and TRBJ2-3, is DSGVTQTPKHLITATGQRVTLRCSPRSGDLSVYWYQQSLDQGLQFLIQYYNGEERAKGNILERFSAQQFPDLHSELNLSSLELGDSALYFCASGTSGRSDTQYFGPGTRLTVL.

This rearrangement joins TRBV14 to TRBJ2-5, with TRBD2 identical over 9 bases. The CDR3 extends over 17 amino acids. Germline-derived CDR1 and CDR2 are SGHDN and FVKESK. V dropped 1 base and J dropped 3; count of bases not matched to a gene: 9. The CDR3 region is CASSQGSGRSSKETQYF. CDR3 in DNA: TGTGCCAGCAGCCAAGGCAGCGGGAGGTCGTCCAAAGAGACCCAGTACTTC.

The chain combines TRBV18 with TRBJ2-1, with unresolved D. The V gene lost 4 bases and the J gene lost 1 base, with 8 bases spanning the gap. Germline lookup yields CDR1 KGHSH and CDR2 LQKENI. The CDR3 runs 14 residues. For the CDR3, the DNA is TGTGCCAGCTCACGGGCCAGTTCCTACAATGAGCAGTTCTTC. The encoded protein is CASSRASSYNEQFF.

The chain's CDR3 is CASSPAGDGYTF. For the CDR3, the DNA is TGTGCCAGCAGTCCAGCGGGGGATGGCTACACCTTC. V usage is TRBV27 and J usage is TRBJ1-2; TRBD1 might be the D (5 bases). CDR1 is MNHEY and CDR2 is SMNVEV in the germline V gene (reference sequence). This CDR3 has 12 amino acids. V was shortened by 5 bases and J by 6 bases, with 10 bases between the two germline ends.

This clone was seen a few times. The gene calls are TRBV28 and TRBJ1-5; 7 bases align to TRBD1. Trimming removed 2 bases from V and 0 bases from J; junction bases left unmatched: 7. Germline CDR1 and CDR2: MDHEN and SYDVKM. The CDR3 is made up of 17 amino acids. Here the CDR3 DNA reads TGTGCCAGCAGTTTAAGGGACAGAGTCTATAGCAATCAGCCCCAGCATTTT. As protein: CASSLRDRVYSNQPQHF.

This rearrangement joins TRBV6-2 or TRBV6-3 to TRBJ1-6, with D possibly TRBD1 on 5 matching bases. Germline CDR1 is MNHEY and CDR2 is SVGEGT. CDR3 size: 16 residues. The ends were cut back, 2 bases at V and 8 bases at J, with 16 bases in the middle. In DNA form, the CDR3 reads TGTGCCAGCAGTTACGGAAGGGGCGCTGGGGATTCACCCCTCCACTTT. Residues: CASSYGRGAGDSPLHF.

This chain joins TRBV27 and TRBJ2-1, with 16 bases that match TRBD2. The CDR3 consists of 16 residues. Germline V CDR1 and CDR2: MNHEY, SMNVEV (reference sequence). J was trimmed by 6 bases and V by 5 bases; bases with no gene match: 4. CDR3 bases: TGTGCCAGCAGTCGGGGACTAGCGGGAGGGGGCAATGAGCAGTTCTTC. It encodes CASSRGLAGGGNEQFF.

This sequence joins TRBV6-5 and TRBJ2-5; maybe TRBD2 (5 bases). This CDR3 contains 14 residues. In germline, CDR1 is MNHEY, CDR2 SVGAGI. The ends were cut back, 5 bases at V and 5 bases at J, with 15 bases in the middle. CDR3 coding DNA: TGTGCCAGCAGTCCGTATGGACTCCAGGAGACCCAGTACTTC. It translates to CASSPYGLQETQYF.